The entry that follows covers one TCR beta chain sequence. The sample belongs to a study of blood T cell repertoires in COVID-19. As for the study in general: Acute and convalescent COVID-19 specimens originated in the United States, Italy and Spain. T cells, B-cell-depleted T cells, or PBMCs provided the cDNA or gDNA that served as material.

The authors' processing: Using reference gene primer amplification, nucleated cell counts were estimated. Using immunoSEQ multiplex PCR, the repertoire was profiled, and TCRdb retains in-frame clones only, with some absent. V, J and clone size were drawn from that table, and D and trimming were deduced from the DNA. The repertoire holds about 44,000 clones, with roughly 88% as singletons. The V and J ends lost 3 bases and 7 bases respectively, with 22 bases between them. This CDR3 is built from 16 residues. The V gene's germline CDR1 is SGDLS and CDR2 YYNGEE. This sequence originates from a woman in her 40s with acute or convalescent COVID-19. This chain connects TRBV9 to TRBJ1-2; D possibly corresponds to TRBD1 (6 bases). The sample comprised peripheral blood. The CDR3 DNA follows: TGTGCCAGCAGCGAGAGCTCCCGGGACACTCGGGGTGGCTACACCTTC. Its translation: CASSESSRDTRGGYTF. The variable domain in full, completed from reference TRBV9 and TRBJ1-2, reads DSGVTQTPKHLITATGQRVTLRCSPRSGDLSVYWYQQSLDQGLQFLIQYYNGEERAKGNILERFSAQQFPDLHSELNLSSLELGDSALYFCASSESSRDTRGGYTFGSGTRLTVV.